This TCR beta chain originates from a study of blood T cell repertoires in COVID-19. The germline CDR1 and CDR2 sequences are SGHTA and FQGTGA. V lost 5 bases and J 0 bases, leaving 14 bases between the germline ends. This CDR3 has 16 residues. Authors' methods: By means of reference gene primer amplification, nucleated cell counts were estimated. TCRdb's copy holds only in-frame clones and misses some; the assay was immunoSEQ multiplex PCR. Clonal size and the V and J genes are those of that table, whereas D and trimming came from the DNA. The top ten clones hold around 24% of a sample with approximately 91,000 clones, 75% to 85% of them seen once.

The sequenced sample consisted of peripheral blood. V and J are TRBV7-3 and TRBJ2-1; maybe TRBD2 (5 bases). The TCR originated in a man in his sixties or seventies with acute or convalescent COVID-19. CDR3 in amino acids: CASSPRAESSYNEQFF. CDR3 bases: TGTGCCAGCAGCCCACGAGCGGAGAGCTCCTACAATGAGCAGTTCTTC. The full variable domain, with the rest looked up from reference TRBV7-3 and TRBJ2-1, is GAGVSQTPSNKVTEKGKYVELRCDPISGHTALYWYRQSLGQGPEFLIYFQGTGAADDSGLPNDRFFAVRPEGSVSTLKIQRTERGDSAVYLCASSPRAESSYNEQFFGPGTRLTVL.